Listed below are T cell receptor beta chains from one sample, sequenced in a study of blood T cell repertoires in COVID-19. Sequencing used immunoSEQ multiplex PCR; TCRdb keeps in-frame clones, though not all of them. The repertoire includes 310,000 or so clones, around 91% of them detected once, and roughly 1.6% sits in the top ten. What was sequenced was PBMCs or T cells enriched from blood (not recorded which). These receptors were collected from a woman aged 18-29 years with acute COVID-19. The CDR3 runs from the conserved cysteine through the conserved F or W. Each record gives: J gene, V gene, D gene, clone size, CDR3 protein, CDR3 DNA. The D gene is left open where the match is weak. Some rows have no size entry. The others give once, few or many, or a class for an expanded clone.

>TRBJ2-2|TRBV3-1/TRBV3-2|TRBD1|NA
CASSQDRGRELFF
TGTGCCAGCAGCCAGGACAGGGGGCGGGAGCTGTTTTTT
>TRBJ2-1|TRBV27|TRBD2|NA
CASSLRGVGGSHYNEQFF
TGTGCCAGCAGTTTACGGGGCGTGGGAGGGTCGCACTACAATGAGCAGTTCTTC
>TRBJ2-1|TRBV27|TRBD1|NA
CASSPLHRGRSSYNEQFF
TGTGCCAGCAGCCCCCTCCACAGGGGCCGGAGCTCCTACAATGAGCAGTTCTTC
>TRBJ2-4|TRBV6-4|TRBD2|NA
CASSPTSGRSGDIQYF
TGTGCCAGCAGCCCGACTAGCGGGAGGTCGGGCGACATTCAGTACTTC
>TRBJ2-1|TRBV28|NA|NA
CASSFGLYNEQFF
TGTGCCAGCAGTTTTGGCCTTTACAATGAGCAGTTCTTC
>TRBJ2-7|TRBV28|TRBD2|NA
CASGLADYEQYF
TGTGCCAGTGGACTAGCGGACTACGAGCAGTACTTC
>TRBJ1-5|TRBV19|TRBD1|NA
CASSMTRQGGNQPQHF
TGTGCCAGTAGTATGACAAGACAGGGCGGCAATCAGCCCCAGCATTTT
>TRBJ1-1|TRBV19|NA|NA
CASSIGTPSIVDTEAFF
TGTGCCAGTAGTATAGGGACACCCTCAATAGTGGACACTGAAGCTTTCTTT
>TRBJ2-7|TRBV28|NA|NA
CASSPGFTSRYEQYF
TGTGCCAGCAGTCCCGGGTTCACGTCCCGCTACGAGCAGTACTTC
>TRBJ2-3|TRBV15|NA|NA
CATSRRQSDTQYF
TGTGCCACCAGCAGGCGACAATCAGATACGCAGTATTTT
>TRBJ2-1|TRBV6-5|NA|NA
CASALLYYNEQFF
TGTGCCAGTGCCCTCCTCTACTACAATGAGCAGTTCTTC
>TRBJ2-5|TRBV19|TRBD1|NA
CASSMGLRGPETQYF
TGTGCCAGTAGTATGGGCCTCAGGGGGCCAGAGACCCAGTACTTC
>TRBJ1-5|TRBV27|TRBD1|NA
CASLPGGQGASNQPQHF
TGTGCCAGCCTCCCTGGGGGACAGGGGGCTAGCAATCAGCCCCAGCATTTT
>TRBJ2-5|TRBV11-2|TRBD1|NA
CASSLDRGRGETQYF
TGTGCCAGCAGCTTGGACAGGGGGCGAGGGGAGACCCAGTACTTC
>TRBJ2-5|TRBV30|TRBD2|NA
CAWSPGRLAGGPRETQYF
TGTGCCTGGAGTCCCGGCCGACTAGCGGGAGGGCCGAGGGAGACCCAGTACTTC
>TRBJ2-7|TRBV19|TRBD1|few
CASSPSGTGAYEQYF
TGTGCCAGTAGTCCATCCGGGACAGGGGCCTACGAGCAGTACTTC
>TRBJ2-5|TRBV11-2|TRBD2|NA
CASRRLAGVGETQYF
TGTGCCAGCAGGCGTCTAGCGGGAGTAGGAGAGACCCAGTACTTC
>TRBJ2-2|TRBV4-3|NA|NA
CASSQVTGNTGELFF
TGCGCCAGCAGCCAAGTGACAGGGAACACCGGGGAGCTGTTTTTT
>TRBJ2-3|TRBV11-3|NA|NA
CASSSPREADTQYF
TGTGCCAGCAGCTCCCCCAGGGAAGCAGATACGCAGTATTTT
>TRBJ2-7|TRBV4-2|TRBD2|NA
CASSQDALAGAEQYF
TGTGCCAGCAGCCAAGATGCCCTAGCGGGAGCCGAGCAGTACTTC
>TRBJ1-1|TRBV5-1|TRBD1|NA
CASSLAIDRGLPDTEAFF
TGCGCCAGCAGCTTGGCCATTGACAGGGGGCTCCCTGACACTGAAGCTTTCTTT
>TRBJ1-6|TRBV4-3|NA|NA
CASSQDPIQGYNSPLHF
TGCGCCAGCAGCCAAGATCCCATCCAGGGCTATAATTCACCCCTCCACTTT
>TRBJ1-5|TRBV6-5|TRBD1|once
CASNGQGRGNQPQHF
TGTGCCAGCAATGGACAGGGAAGGGGCAATCAGCCCCAGCATTTT
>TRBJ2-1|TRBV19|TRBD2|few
CASSIVRTSGYNEQFF
TGTGCCAGTAGTATAGTAAGGACTAGCGGGTACAATGAGCAGTTCTTC
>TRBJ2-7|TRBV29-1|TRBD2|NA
CSVASGSYEQYF
TGCAGCGTTGCTAGCGGGAGCTACGAGCAGTACTTC
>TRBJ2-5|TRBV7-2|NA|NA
CASRGAGQETQYF
TGTGCCAGCAGGGGAGCGGGTCAAGAGACCCAGTACTTC
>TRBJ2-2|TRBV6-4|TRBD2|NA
CASSRTLAGAATGELFF
TGTGCCAGCAGTCGAACCCTAGCGGGGGCCGCCACCGGGGAGCTGTTTTTT
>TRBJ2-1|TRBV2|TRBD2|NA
CASVVAGGSYNEQFF
TGTGCCAGCGTAGTAGCGGGTGGATCCTACAATGAGCAGTTCTTC
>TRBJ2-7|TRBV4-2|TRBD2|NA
CASSQEGLAGVGYEQYF
TGTGCCAGCAGCCAAGAGGGACTAGCGGGAGTCGGATACGAGCAGTACTTC
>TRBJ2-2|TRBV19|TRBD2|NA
CASSPGTSGTGELFF
TGTGCCAGTAGTCCCGGGACTAGCGGGACCGGGGAGCTGTTTTTT
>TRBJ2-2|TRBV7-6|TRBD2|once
CASSLTSAGGNTGELFF
TGTGCCAGCAGCTTAACCTCCGCGGGAGGAAACACCGGGGAGCTGTTTTTT
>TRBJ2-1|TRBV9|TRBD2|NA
CASSVLAGVGEQFF
TGTGCCAGCAGCGTACTAGCGGGAGTTGGTGAGCAGTTCTTC
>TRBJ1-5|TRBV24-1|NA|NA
CATRENSNQPQHF
TGTGCCACCAGGGAGAATAGCAATCAGCCCCAGCATTTT
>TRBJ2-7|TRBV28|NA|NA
CASSSLGGAYEQYF
TGTGCCAGCAGTTCCCTCGGAGGCGCCTACGAGCAGTACTTC
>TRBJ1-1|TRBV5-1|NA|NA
CASSSTVMNTEAFF
TGCGCCAGCAGCTCCACAGTCATGAACACTGAAGCTTTCTTT
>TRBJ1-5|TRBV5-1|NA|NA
CASSPGDYSNQPQHF
TGCGCCAGCAGCCCGGGTGATTATAGCAATCAGCCCCAGCATTTT
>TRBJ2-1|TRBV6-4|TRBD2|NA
CASSDSSLAGEIEQFF
TGTGCCAGCAGTGACTCGAGTCTAGCGGGAGAGATTGAGCAGTTCTTC
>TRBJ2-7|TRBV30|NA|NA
CAWRSKISAYEQYF
TGTGCCTGGAGAAGCAAAATTTCGGCCTACGAGCAGTACTTC
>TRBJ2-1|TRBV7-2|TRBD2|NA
CASRSDRALAEYNEQFF
TGTGCCAGCAGATCTGATCGGGCACTAGCGGAGTACAATGAGCAGTTCTTC
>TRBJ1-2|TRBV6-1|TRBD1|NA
CASSETGDDGYTF
TGTGCCAGCAGTGAAACAGGGGATGACGGCTACACCTTC
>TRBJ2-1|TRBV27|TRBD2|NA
CASSSRLAQNNEQFF
TGTGCCAGCAGTTCCCGACTAGCGCAAAACAATGAGCAGTTCTTC
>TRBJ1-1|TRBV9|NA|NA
CASSQGGTPNTEAFF
TGTGCCAGCAGCCAGGGAGGGACCCCCAACACTGAAGCTTTCTTT
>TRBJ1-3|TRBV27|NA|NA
CASSPTGILGHTIYF
TGTGCCAGCAGCCCCACAGGAATACTTGGACACACCATATATTTT
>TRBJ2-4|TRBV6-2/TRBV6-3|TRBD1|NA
CASSSQGQGRAKNIQYF
TGTGCCAGCAGCAGCCAGGGACAGGGTAGAGCCAAAAACATTCAGTACTTC
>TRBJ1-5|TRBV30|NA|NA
CAWSSGPNQPQHF
TGTGCCTGGAGTTCAGGCCCCAATCAGCCCCAGCATTTT
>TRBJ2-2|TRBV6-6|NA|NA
CASSYGWGGNTGELFF
TGTGCCAGCAGTTACGGGTGGGGCGGAAACACCGGGGAGCTGTTTTTT
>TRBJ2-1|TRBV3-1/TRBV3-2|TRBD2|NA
CASIPHSGGAYNEQFF
TGTGCCAGCATACCTCATAGCGGGGGAGCCTACAATGAGCAGTTCTTC
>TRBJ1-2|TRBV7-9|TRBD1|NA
CASSLASGQSYGYTF
TGTGCCAGCAGCTTAGCCTCGGGACAGAGCTATGGCTACACCTTC
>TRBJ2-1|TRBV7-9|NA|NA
CASSLAGSSYNEQFF
TGTGCCAGCAGCTTAGCAGGGAGCTCCTACAATGAGCAGTTCTTC
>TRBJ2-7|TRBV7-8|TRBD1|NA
CASSFRQGSSSSYEQYF
TGTGCCAGCAGCTTTAGACAGGGAAGCTCGAGCTCCTACGAGCAGTACTTC
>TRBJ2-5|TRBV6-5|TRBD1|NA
CASSWDRNQETQYF
TGTGCCAGCAGTTGGGACAGGAACCAAGAGACCCAGTACTTC
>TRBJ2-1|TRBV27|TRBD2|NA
CASSLGTSGVNEQFF
TGTGCCAGCAGTTTGGGGACTAGCGGGGTCAATGAGCAGTTCTTC
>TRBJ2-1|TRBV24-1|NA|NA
CATSDGRSSNNEQFF
TGTGCCACCAGTGATGGGAGAAGTAGTAACAATGAGCAGTTCTTC
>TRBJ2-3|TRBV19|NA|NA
CASSIRGGPSTDTQYF
TGTGCCAGTAGTATAAGGGGGGGACCTAGCACAGATACGCAGTATTTT
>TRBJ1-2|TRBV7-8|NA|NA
CASSLPLGAGYTF
TGTGCCAGCAGCTTACCTTTGGGGGCTGGCTACACCTTC
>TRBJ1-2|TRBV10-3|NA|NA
CAMGDTSGGGYTF
TGTGCCATGGGGGATACCTCGGGAGGCGGCTACACCTTC
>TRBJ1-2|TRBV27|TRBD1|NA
CASSLKPGGIYGYTF
TGTGCCAGCAGTTTAAAACCAGGGGGCATCTATGGCTACACCTTC
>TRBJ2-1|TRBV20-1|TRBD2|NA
CSASGLAESLYNEQFF
TGCAGTGCTAGTGGACTAGCGGAGTCACTCTACAATGAGCAGTTCTTC